Shown below are 5 T cell receptor beta chains from a single sample sequenced in a study of blood T cell repertoires in COVID-19. Clones were read by immunoSEQ multiplex PCR, and TCRdb kept only the in-frame ones, dropping some. Of some 230,000 clones listed, about 85% are singletons. The material sequenced was peripheral blood. All receptors derive from a man aged 40-49 years with acute or convalescent COVID-19.

The V gene is TRBV15, the J gene TRBJ2-7; tentatively, D is TRBD1 (7 bases). V dropped 1 base and J dropped 7 bases, with 17 bases sitting between them. This CDR3 spans 15 amino acids. Germline-derived CDR1 and CDR2 are LNHNV and YYDKDF (reference sequence). The CDR3 bases are TGTGCCACCAGCAGAGTTCGCGAGGGGGCGGGAGAGCAGTACTTC. Protein product: CATSRVREGAGEQYF.

V is TRBV20-1 and J is TRBJ1-3; TRBD1 agrees at 8 bases. Germline V lookup: CDR1 DFQATT, CDR2 SNEGSKA (reference sequence). The V segment lost 3 bases and the J segment 2 bases; nucleotides outside the gene matches: 6. This CDR3 comprises 15 residues. CDR3 loop: CSASSRTGPGNTIYF. In DNA, the CDR3 is TGCAGTGCTAGTTCGAGGACAGGGCCTGGAAACACCATATATTTT.

V usage is TRBV5-1 and J usage is TRBJ2-1; maybe TRBD2 (7 bases). The CDR3 loop spans 16 amino acids. Trimming cost V 4 bases and J 2 bases, with 16 bases left between them. The germline V gene has CDR1 SGHRS and CDR2 YFSETQ. CDR3 amino acids: CASSNRSGGPYNEQFF. CDR3 in DNA: TGCGCCAGCAGCAACCGGTCCGGGGGGCCCTACAATGAGCAGTTCTTC.

This rearrangement joins TRBV6-6 to TRBJ1-5; possibly TRBD1 for D (6 bases). V lost 2 bases and J lost 2, with 10 bases in between. This CDR3 comprises 15 residues. Germline CDR1 is MNHNY and CDR2 is SVGAGI (reference sequence). This CDR3 is CASSYAAGGNQPQHF. CDR3 nucleotide sequence: TGTGCCAGCAGTTACGCCGCAGGGGGCAATCAGCCCCAGCATTTT.

The chain carries TRBV5-1 and TRBJ2-5; 11 bases agree with TRBD2. The ends lost 0 bases at V and 6 bases at J; junction bases unmatched: 7. The V gene's germline CDR1 is SGHRS and CDR2 YFSETQ. The CDR3 has 16 amino acids. This CDR3 reads CASSLVGLAGVKTQYF. CDR3 nucleotide sequence: TGCGCCAGCAGCTTGGTCGGACTAGCGGGTGTCAAGACCCAGTACTTC. The variable domain in full, with the rest retrieved from reference TRBV5-1 and TRBJ2-5, is KAGVTQTPRYLIKTRGQQVTLSCSPISGHRSVSWYQQTPGQGLQFLFEYFSETQRNKGNFPGRFSGRQFSNSRSEMNVSTLELGDSALYLCASSLVGLAGVKTQYFGPGTRLLVL.